This note documents a single T cell receptor (beta chain) sequence. There is no known antigen for this receptor. Per-nucleotide qualities are absent, and no much larger clonotype sits a single base away. This sample was included in a study of CD8+CD57+ T cells in acquired aplastic anemia (dated by TCRdb to the late 2010s). In terms of the full investigation: DNA extracted from sorted CD4+ and CD8+ cells had a mean of approximately 3.5 ug, with a range of 0.2 to 27.4 ug. What the research found in general, with its limitations: Patients and healthy controls showed no significant difference in CD8+ Simpson's diversity (P=0.060). Although around 30 CD8+ CDR3 sequences were shared by patients and controls, these sequences appeared highly expressed in patients and within the immunodominant clones of patients.

The V end loses 4 bases and the J end loses 7 bases, and a stretch of 14 bases separates them. Via the germline V gene, CDR1 is SQVTM and CDR2 ANQGSEA. The cysteine opens and the phenylalanine closes a CDR3 of 13 amino acids. Only CDR3 DNA remains: 39 bases, in frame from the first base. Genomic DNA served as template for TCR beta VDJ combination and CDR3 sequence profiling. An Illumina HiSeq 2000 was used for TCR repertoire sequencing. Per the original workflow: TRBV/TRBJ rearrangement plots, CDR3 size and DJ length profiles, and Simpson's diversity index were used to assess repertoires. The immunodominant clone was defined as the most abundant DNA sequence in deep sequencing data. CDR3 amino acid sequences were checked for sharing between subjects and were compared against published repertoires and the VDJdb database. TCRdb applied fastp at Q25 and MiXCR to the public reads, then kept only in-frame beta chains. When rows share a CDR3 protein, they turn into one entry using the most common DNA and genes. These V and J calls rely on TCRdb rather than the paper's analysis. The sample table holds about 190,000 distinct CDR3 sequences, of which roughly 64% were seen once. In total, the top ten clones hold 46% of the sample.

TCR repertoires of sorted CD4+ and CD8+ blood T cells from severe aplastic anemia patients and healthy subjects were deep-sequenced in the study. Ficoll-Paque density gradient centrifugation was used to isolate peripheral blood mononuclear cells. Before DNA extraction, CD4+ and CD8+ T cells were sorted by FACS or by magnetic beads. The rearrangement combines TRBV29-1 with TRBJ2-1; the D gene cannot be named for sure. This TCR was sampled from a human donor with severe aplastic anemia or a healthy control (not recorded which). Material for sequencing was sorted CD4+, CD8+, or CD8+CD57+ T cells (not recorded which) from PBMCs. The DNA reads as follows: TGCAGCGTTGTGTTTACGAACGGGAATGAGCAGTTCTTC. Its protein product is CSVVFTNGNEQFF.